This T cell receptor (beta chain) derives from a study of identical twins. Study-wide points: Alpha sequences out of frame and shared by twins had excess low generation probability.

TCRdb reprocessed the 5' RACE reads with MiXCR, giving one entry per CDR3 protein. This table holds about 470,000 distinct CDR3 sequences, approximately 24% found once. The CDR3 spans 14 residues. Regarding this clonotype: Its antigen is unidentified.

This sample also belongs to another study, concerning T cells expressing NK-cell markers.

This TCR was sampled from a woman aged 18-29 years in good health. Sample: CD4+ T cells sorted from blood. This chain links TRBV21-1 with TRBJ2-7; no DNA check was done on the table's D call, TRBD1. TRBV21-1 is classified as a pseudogene. The CDR3 spells CASSTSGVSYEQYF. CDR3 sequence (DNA): TGTGCCAGCAGCACTTCAGGGGTATCCTACGAGCAGTACTTC.